These T cell receptor beta chains were read from a single sample in a study of T-cell memory formation after mild COVID-19. Each CDR3 protein gets one entry after TCRdb re-called the 5' RACE reads with MiXCR. The sample lists hundreds of thousands of distinct CDR3 sequences, 12% to 15% occurring once. The sequenced sample consisted of PBMCs or a T cell subset sorted from them (not recorded which). Receptor source: a man between 18 and 29 years old who had mild COVID-19 (a few samples of this study predate the infection). Cell type and time point are not known. The CDR3 runs from the conserved cysteine through the conserved F or W.

TRBV7-3	TRBJ2-1	CASSSDPGLYEQFF
TRBV7-2	TRBJ1-1	CASSLAGIAGGTEAFF
TRBV5-1	TRBJ1-3	CASRRGGQGGGNTIYF
TRBV20-1	TRBJ1-6	CSARGSVGAGYNSPLHF
TRBV10-3	TRBJ1-5	CAIRKTGDQPQHF
TRBV11-2	TRBJ2-1	CASSPFGIRGNEQFF
TRBV12-3/TRBV12-4	TRBJ1-4	CASSPGRAWGKLFF
TRBV30	TRBJ1-1	CAWSVLMGTEAFF
TRBV5-4	TRBJ2-1	CASSLGSVSYNEQFF
TRBV7-8	TRBJ2-5	CASSLHGTAAETQYF
TRBV5-4	TRBJ2-1	CASSLFEEQFF